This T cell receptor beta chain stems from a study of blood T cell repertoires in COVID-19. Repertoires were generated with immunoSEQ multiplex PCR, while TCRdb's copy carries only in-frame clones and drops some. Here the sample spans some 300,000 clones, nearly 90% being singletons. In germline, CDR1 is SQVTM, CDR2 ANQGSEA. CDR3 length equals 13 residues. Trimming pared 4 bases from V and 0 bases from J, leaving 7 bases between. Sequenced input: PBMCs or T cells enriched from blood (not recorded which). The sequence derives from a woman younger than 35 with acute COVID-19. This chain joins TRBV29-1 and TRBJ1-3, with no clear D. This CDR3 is CSVGQSSGNTIYF. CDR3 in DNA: TGCAGCGTTGGACAAAGCTCTGGAAACACCATATATTTT. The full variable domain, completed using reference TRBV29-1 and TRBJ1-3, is SAVISQKPSRDICQRGTSLTIQCQVDSQVTMMFWYRQQPGQSLTLIATANQGSEATYESGFVIDKFPISRPNLTFSTLTVSNMSPEDSSIYLCSVGQSSGNTIYFGEGSWLTVV.